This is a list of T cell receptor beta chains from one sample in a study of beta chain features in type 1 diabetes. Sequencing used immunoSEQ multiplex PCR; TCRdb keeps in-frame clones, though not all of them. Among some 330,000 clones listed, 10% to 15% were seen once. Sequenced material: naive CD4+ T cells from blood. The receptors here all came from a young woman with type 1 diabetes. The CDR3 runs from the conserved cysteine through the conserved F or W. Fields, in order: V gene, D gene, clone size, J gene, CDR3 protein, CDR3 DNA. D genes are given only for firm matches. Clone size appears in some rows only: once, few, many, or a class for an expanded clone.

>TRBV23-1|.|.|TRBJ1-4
CASSQSGGPGSSNEKLFF
TGCGCCAGCAGTCAATCGGGGGGACCGGGATCGTCTAATGAAAAACTGTTTTTT
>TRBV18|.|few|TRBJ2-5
CASSSPTASMETQYF
TGTGCCAGCTCATCCCCGACAGCCTCAATGGAGACCCAGTACTTC
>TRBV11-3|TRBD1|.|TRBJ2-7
CASSPGWDSSYEQYF
TGTGCCAGCAGCCCAGGCTGGGACAGTTCTTACGAGCAGTACTTC
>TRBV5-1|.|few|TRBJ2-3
CASSLEEGTQYF
TGCGCCAGCAGCTTGGAGGAGGGTACGCAGTATTTT
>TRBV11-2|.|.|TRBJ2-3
CASSPSTDTQYF
TGTGCCAGCAGCCCGAGCACAGATACGCAGTATTTT
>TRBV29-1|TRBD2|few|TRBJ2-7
CSVEMFSAGVAYEQYF
TGCAGCGTTGAAATGTTTAGCGCGGGAGTGGCCTACGAGCAGTACTTC
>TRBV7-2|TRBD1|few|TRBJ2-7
CASSLIDRGEQYF
TGTGCCAGCAGCCTTATTGACAGGGGCGAGCAGTACTTC
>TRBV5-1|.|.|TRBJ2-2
CASSFSGTGELFF
TGCGCCAGCAGCTTCTCAGGGACCGGGGAGCTGTTTTTT
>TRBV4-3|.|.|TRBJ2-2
CASSQQGTTPGGELFF
TGCGCCAGCAGCCAGCAGGGGACTACCCCAGGCGGGGAGCTGTTTTTT
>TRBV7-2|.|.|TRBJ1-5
CASSPGTTSNQPQHF
TGTGCCAGCAGCCCAGGGACTACTAGCAATCAGCCCCAGCATTTT
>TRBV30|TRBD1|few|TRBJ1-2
CAWATGVPLANYGYTF
TGTGCCTGGGCGACAGGGGTCCCTTTAGCTAACTATGGCTACACCTTC
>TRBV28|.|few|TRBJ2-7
CASSLLQGAYEQYF
TGTGCCAGCAGTTTATTACAGGGAGCCTACGAGCAGTACTTC
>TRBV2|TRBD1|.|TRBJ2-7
CASTGTGMYEQYF
TGTGCCAGCACCGGGACAGGGATGTACGAGCAGTACTTC
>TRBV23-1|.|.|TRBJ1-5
CASSQIALGAGGSSNQPQHF
TGCGCCAGCAGTCAAATCGCCTTGGGGGCGGGTGGTTCGAGCAATCAGCCCCAGCATTTT
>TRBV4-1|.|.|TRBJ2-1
CASSQDRAGHEQFF
TGCGCCAGCAGCCAAGACAGGGCCGGGCATGAGCAGTTCTTC
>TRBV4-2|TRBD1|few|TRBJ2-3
CASSQEGTGGRTDTQYF
TGTGCCAGCAGCCAAGAAGGGACAGGGGGTCGCACAGATACGCAGTATTTT
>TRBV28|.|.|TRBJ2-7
CASSQETGEQYF
TGTGCCAGCAGCCAAGAGACAGGCGAGCAGTACTTC
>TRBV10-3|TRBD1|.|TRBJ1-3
CAISESGTAAGNTIYF
TGTGCCATCAGTGAGTCGGGGACAGCCGCTGGAAACACCATATATTTT
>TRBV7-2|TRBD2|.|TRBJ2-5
CASSLYSPGGGETQYF
TGTGCCAGCAGCTTATACTCCCCGGGAGGCGGGGAGACCCAGTACTTC
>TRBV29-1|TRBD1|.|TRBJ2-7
CSVGDRATYEQYF
TGCAGCGTTGGGGACAGGGCCACCTACGAGCAGTACTTC
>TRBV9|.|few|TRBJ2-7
CASSVAPGAYEQYF
TGTGCCAGCAGCGTAGCGCCAGGGGCCTACGAGCAGTACTTC
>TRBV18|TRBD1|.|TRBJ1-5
CASSLGQGTNQPQHF
TGTGCCAGCTCACTGGGACAGGGGACCAATCAGCCCCAGCATTTT
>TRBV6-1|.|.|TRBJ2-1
CASMASNEQFF
TGTGCCAGCATGGCAAGTAATGAGCAGTTCTTC
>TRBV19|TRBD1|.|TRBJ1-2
CASKSDRDYGYTF
TGTGCCAGTAAGTCGGACAGGGACTATGGCTACACCTTC
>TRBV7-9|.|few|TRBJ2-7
CASSPEPYEQYF
TGTGCCAGCAGCCCAGAACCCTACGAGCAGTACTTC
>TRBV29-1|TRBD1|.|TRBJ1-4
CSARDRAYEKLFF
TGCAGCGCCAGGGACAGGGCGTACGAAAAACTGTTTTTT
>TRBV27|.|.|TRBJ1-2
CASSNRPGGYGYTF
TGTGCCAGCAGTAACCGTCCGGGAGGGTATGGCTACACCTTC
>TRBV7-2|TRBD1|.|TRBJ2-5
CASSRRQGAWETQYF
TGTGCCAGCAGCCGACGACAGGGGGCGTGGGAGACCCAGTACTTC
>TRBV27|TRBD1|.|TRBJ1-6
CASSSQGNNSPLHF
TGTGCCAGCAGTTCACAGGGGAATAATTCACCCCTCCACTTT
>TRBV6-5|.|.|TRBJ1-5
CASRDSVNQPQHF
TGTGCCAGCAGGGACAGTGTCAATCAGCCCCAGCATTTT
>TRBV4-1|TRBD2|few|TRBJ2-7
CASSKPLAGAAYEQYF
TGCGCCAGCAGCAAACCGCTAGCGGGAGCGGCCTACGAGCAGTACTTC
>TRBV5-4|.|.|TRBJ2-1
CASSLEGGHNEQFF
TGTGCCAGCAGCTTGGAGGGGGGGCACAATGAGCAGTTCTTC
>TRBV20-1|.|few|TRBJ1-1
CSASPGQEAFF
TGCAGTGCCTCGCCGGGACAAGAAGCTTTCTTT